These 23 T cell receptor beta chains were sequenced from one sample in a study of T cell changes during pregnancy in multiple sclerosis. Produced via immunoSEQ multiplex PCR; TCRdb's table is partial and in-frame only. The sample lists roughly 38,000 clones, roughly nine tenths occurring once. The sample was CD4+ T cells from peripheral blood mononuclear cells, taken in the second trimester of pregnancy. These TCRs come from a female donor in good health, enrolled as a control in a pregnancy study.

This chain links TRBV6-1 with TRBJ2-2, with 12 bases lining up with TRBD2. V was pared by 4 bases and J by 2 bases, with 14 bases of the junction left unmatched. Germline V gives CDR1 MNHNS, CDR2 SASEGT. This CDR3 has 20 amino acids. For the CDR3, the DNA is TGTGCCAGCAGTGTGAAGAATGGGCTAGCGGGAGGGGGTAACACCGGGGAGCTGTTTTTT. Encoded protein: CASSVKNGLAGGGNTGELFF.

The rearrangement joins TRBV13 to TRBJ2-1, with D possibly being TRBD2 (7 bases). V was pared by 5 bases and J by 2 bases, with 22 bases between. From germline, CDR1 is PRHDT and CDR2 FYEKMQ (reference sequence). The CDR3 has 18 residues. The CDR3 bases are TGTGCCAGCAGCGCGAGGTGGGGTAGGCGGGGGCCCTACAATGAGCAGTTCTTC. Protein sequence: CASSARWGRRGPYNEQFF.

This clone was picked up one time. The chain has TRBV28 and TRBJ1-2; D might be TRBD1 (5 bases). In germline, CDR1 is MDHEN, CDR2 SYDVKM. The CDR3 extends over 14 amino acids. Trimming cost V 3 bases and J 8 bases, with 16 bases left between them. CDR3 nucleotide sequence: TGTGCCAGCAGTTTTGAGTACAGGTGGGGCGGCTACACCTTC. Translating gives CASSFEYRWGGYTF.

The chain couples TRBV11-3 to TRBJ2-5, with TRBD1 identical over 10 bases. The ends lost 1 base at V and 3 bases at J; junction bases unmatched: 5. The CDR3 runs 16 residues. Germline CDR1 is SGHNT and CDR2 is YENEEA. The CDR3 bases are TGTGCCAGCAGCTTAGGGGACAGGGGCCGGGAAGAGACCCAGTACTTC. Its translation is CASSLGDRGREETQYF.

The chain combines TRBV10-3 with TRBJ2-1, with D tentatively TRBD1 (5 bases). V was pared by 2 bases and J by 0 bases, with 14 bases between. Germline CDR1 ENHRY, CDR2 SYGVKD. The CDR3 is made up of 17 amino acids. CDR3 DNA sequence: TGTGCCATCAGTGAGCCCAAGACAGTTAACTCCTACAATGAGCAGTTCTTC. It yields the protein CAISEPKTVNSYNEQFF.

This clone was counted once. The chain recombines TRBV11-2 with TRBJ2-1; D ambiguous. The CDR3 loop spans 12 amino acids. V gave up 3 bases and J gave up 10 bases, with 10 bases separating them. CDR1 and CDR2 (germline): SGHAT, FQNNGV. CDR3 amino acids: CASSFGVGEQFF. In nucleotides, the CDR3 is TGTGCCAGCAGCTTTGGTGTCGGGGAGCAGTTCTTC.

The chain employs TRBV5-8 and TRBJ1-5, with 7 bases lining up with TRBD1. CDR1 SGHTS and CDR2 YDEGEE come from the germline V gene. This CDR3 has 15 residues. Unmatched junction bases numbered 5, after V lost 1 base and J lost 4 bases. The CDR3 sequence is CASSLKGAGNQPQHF. The CDR3, as DNA: TGTGCCAGCAGCTTGAAGGGGGCGGGTAATCAGCCCCAGCATTTT.

The chain couples TRBV5-1 to TRBJ2-5; D is perhaps TRBD2 (5 bases). The V end was cut by 6 bases, the J end by 2 bases, with 17 bases between. This CDR3 is built from 15 residues. Germline V lookup: CDR1 SGHRS, CDR2 YFSETQ. The CDR3, as DNA: TGCGCCAGCACTGTGGCGGGCGTCGCTCAAGAGACCCAGTACTTC. This codes for CASTVAGVAQETQYF.

The rearrangement links TRBV12-5 to TRBJ2-1; the D gene is possibly TRBD1 (5 bases). V gave up 1 base and J gave up 10 bases, with 8 bases separating them. The CDR3 sequence is 12 residues long. Germline assignment: CDR1 LGHNT and CDR2 FRNRAP. The CDR3 DNA sequence: TGTGCTAGTGGTTTGGCAGGGTTAGAGCAGTTCTTC. Protein: CASGLAGLEQFF.

The chain couples TRBV29-1 to TRBJ1-1; D is undetermined. CDR1 is SQVTM, CDR2 ANQGSEA, per germline. V was trimmed by 6 bases and J by 0 bases, leaving 14 bases between them. The CDR3 has 14 amino acids. CDR3 in amino acids: CSVRVVSMNTEAFF. In nucleotides, the CDR3 is TGCAGCGTGCGGGTCGTCAGCATGAACACTGAAGCTTTCTTT.

The chain joins TRBV19 to TRBJ1-5; perhaps TRBD1 as D (5 bases). CDR1 and CDR2 (germline): LNHDA, SQIVND (reference sequence). The V end lost 9 bases, the J end lost 0 bases, and 12 bases lay between the germline ends. CDR3 length: 14 residues. In DNA, the CDR3 is TGTGCCAGCGACGCAGGGTATAGCAATCAGCCCCAGCATTTT. Amino acid sequence: CASDAGYSNQPQHF.

The rearrangement joins TRBV5-6 to TRBJ1-1, with 7 bases lining up with TRBD1. With 3 bases clipped from V and 1 base from J, the junction kept 9 bases outside the gene matches. This CDR3 spans 16 amino acids. The germline V gene encodes CDR1 SGHDT and CDR2 YYEEEE. In DNA form, the CDR3 reads TGTGCCAGCAGCTCGACTCGGACAGGATCGAACACTGAAGCTTTCTTT. This encodes CASSSTRTGSNTEAFF.

In DNA, the CDR3 is TGTGCCAGCAGCGTAGCCCCGGGATCCGCAGATACGCAGTATTTT. Amino acids: CASSVAPGSADTQYF. The chain carries TRBV9 and TRBJ2-3, with D perhaps matching TRBD2 (5 bases). The CDR3 extends over 15 amino acids. Between the trimmed V and J ends, which lost 0 bases and 4 bases, there was a span of 12 bases. From germline, CDR1 is SGDLS and CDR2 YYNGEE.

As DNA, the CDR3 is TGTGCCAGCTCACCCACCGTGAGTTACGAGCAGTACTTC. As protein: CASSPTVSYEQYF. The J gene is TRBJ2-7, the V gene TRBV18; D is undetermined. Germline V lookup: CDR1 KGHSH, CDR2 LQKENI. Trimming stripped 3 bases from V and 4 bases from J, with 10 bases between. The CDR3 length is 13 residues.

This clone was counted once. This chain uses TRBV18 with TRBJ1-1; no clear D. With 3 bases removed from V and 5 bases from J, the gap between germline ends came to 10 bases. This CDR3 is 13 amino acids long. Germline values: CDR1 KGHSH, CDR2 LQKENI. The CDR3 nucleotides are TGTGCCAGCTCACCCCTGATCTATACTGAAGCTTTCTTT. Its protein product is CASSPLIYTEAFF.

The gene calls are TRBV6-5 and TRBJ1-1; 7 nucleotides match TRBD1. V lost 4 bases to trimming and J lost 4 bases; unmatched junction nucleotides: 12. Per germline, CDR1 MNHEY and CDR2 SVGAGI. The CDR3 is made up of 16 amino acids. The CDR3 loop reads CASSSIYGGTATEAFF. The CDR3 coding sequence is TGTGCCAGCAGTTCCATCTATGGCGGGACAGCCACTGAAGCTTTCTTT.

The V call is TRBV2, the J call TRBJ2-1; D is uncertain. CDR3 length: 13 amino acids. V dropped 6 bases and J dropped 5 bases, with 11 bases sitting between them. Looked up from germline, CDR1 is SNHLY and CDR2 is FYNNEI. The chain's CDR3 is CASRARPNNEQFF. The DNA for the CDR3 is TGTGCCAGCAGAGCCAGGCCCAACAATGAGCAGTTCTTC.

The rearrangement uses TRBV7-2 and TRBJ1-5; the D gene is possibly TRBD1 (5 bases). The length of the CDR3 is 16 residues. V was clipped by 3 bases and J by 0 bases, with 12 bases between them. The V gene's germline CDR1 is SGHTA and CDR2 FQGNSA. The CDR3 DNA sequence: TGTGCCAGCAGCTTTGGGAGGGGTCCTAGCAATCAGCCCCAGCATTTT. Encoded protein: CASSFGRGPSNQPQHF.

The rearrangement joins TRBV5-8 to TRBJ1-2; the D gene is possibly TRBD1 (5 bases). The germline CDR1 and CDR2 sequences are SGHTS and YDEGEE. The CDR3 has 12 residues. With 2 bases removed from V and 6 bases from J, the gap between germline ends came to 8 bases. Written as DNA, the CDR3 is TGTGCCAGCAGCTTTGCAGGGAATGGCTACACCTTC. It translates to CASSFAGNGYTF.

The chain carries TRBV30 and TRBJ2-1; TRBD1 might be the D (5 bases). Germline V gene sequence: CDR1 GTSNPN, CDR2 SVGIG (reference sequence). V lost 3 bases and J 10 bases, leaving 13 bases between the germline ends. This CDR3 has 12 residues. CDR3 DNA sequence: TGTGCCTGGAGGGGGTCCGCAGGGGAGCAGTTCTTC. Amino acids: CAWRGSAGEQFF.

The genes are TRBV11-3 and TRBJ2-2; D gene uncertain. There are 17 residues in the CDR3. The V gene's germline CDR1 is SGHNT and CDR2 YENEEA. The V gene lost 3 bases and the J gene lost 0 bases, with 14 bases spanning the gap. The CDR3 protein is CASSFSLSQTNTGELFF. The CDR3 DNA is TGTGCCAGCAGCTTCAGTCTTTCACAGACGAACACCGGGGAGCTGTTTTTT.

In its sample, this clone is medium-sized (0.01 to 0.1%). The chain uses TRBV7-9 and TRBJ1-5, with 10 bases matching TRBD1. With 4 bases clipped from V and 0 bases from J, the junction kept 6 bases outside the gene matches. Looked up from germline, CDR1 is SEHNR and CDR2 is FQNEAQ (reference sequence). The CDR3 spans 17 residues. CDR3 loop: CASSSDRGLYSNQPQHF. The CDR3 coding sequence is TGTGCCAGCAGCTCCGACAGGGGGCTATATAGCAATCAGCCCCAGCATTTT. Based on the CDR3 plus reference TRBV7-9 and TRBJ1-5, the full variable domain is DTGVSQNPRHKITKRGQNVTFRCDPISEHNRLYWYRQTLGQGPEFLTYFQNEAQLEKSRLLSDRFSAERPKGSFSTLEIQRTEQGDSAMYLCASSSDRGLYSNQPQHFGDGTRLSIL.

The V and J genes are TRBV7-3 and TRBJ2-7; 11 bases match TRBD1. The CDR3 has 15 amino acids. Losses at the gene ends were 1 base for V and 5 bases for J; bases not matched to a gene: 4. In germline, CDR1 is SGHTA, CDR2 FQGTGA. The CDR3 sequence is CASSLMDRGRNEQYF. CDR3 nucleotide sequence: TGTGCCAGCAGCTTAATGGACAGGGGGCGGAACGAGCAGTACTTC.